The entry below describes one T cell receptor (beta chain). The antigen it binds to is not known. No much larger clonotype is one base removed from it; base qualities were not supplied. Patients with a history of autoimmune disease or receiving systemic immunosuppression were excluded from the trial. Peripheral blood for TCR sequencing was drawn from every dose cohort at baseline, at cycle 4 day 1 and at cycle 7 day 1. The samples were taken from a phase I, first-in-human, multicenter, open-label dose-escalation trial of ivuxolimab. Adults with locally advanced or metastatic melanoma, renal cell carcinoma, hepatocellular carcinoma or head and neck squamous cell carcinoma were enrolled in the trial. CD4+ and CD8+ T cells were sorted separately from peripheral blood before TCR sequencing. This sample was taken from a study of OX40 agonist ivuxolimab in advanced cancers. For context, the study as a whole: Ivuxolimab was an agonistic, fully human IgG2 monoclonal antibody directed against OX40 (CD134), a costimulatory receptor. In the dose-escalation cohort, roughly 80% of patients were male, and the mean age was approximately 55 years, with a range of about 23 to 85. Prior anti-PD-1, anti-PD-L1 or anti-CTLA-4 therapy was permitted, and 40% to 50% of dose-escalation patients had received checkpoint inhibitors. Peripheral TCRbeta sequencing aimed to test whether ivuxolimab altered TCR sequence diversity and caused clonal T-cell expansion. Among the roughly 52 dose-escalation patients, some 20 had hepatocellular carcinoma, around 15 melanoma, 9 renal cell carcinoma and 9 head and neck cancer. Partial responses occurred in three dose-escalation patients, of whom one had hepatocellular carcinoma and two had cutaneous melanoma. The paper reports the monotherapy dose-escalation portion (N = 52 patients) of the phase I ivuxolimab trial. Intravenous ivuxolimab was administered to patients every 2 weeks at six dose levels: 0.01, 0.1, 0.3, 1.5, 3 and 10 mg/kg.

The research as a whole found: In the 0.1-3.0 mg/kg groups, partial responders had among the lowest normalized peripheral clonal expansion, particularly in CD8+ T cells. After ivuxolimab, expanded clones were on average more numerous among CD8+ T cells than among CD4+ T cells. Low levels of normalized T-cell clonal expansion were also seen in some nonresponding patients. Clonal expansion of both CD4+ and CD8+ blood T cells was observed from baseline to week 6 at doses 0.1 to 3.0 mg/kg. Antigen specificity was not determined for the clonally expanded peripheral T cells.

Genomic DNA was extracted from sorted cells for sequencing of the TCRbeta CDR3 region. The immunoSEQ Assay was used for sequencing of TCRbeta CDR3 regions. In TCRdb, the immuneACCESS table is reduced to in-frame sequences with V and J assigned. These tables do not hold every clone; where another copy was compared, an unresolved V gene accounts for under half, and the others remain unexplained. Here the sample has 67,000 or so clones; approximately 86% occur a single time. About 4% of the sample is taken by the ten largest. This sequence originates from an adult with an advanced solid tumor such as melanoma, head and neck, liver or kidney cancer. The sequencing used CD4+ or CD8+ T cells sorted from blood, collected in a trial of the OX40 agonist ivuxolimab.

The CDR3 is CSAGTVADTQYF. The nucleotides read TGCAGCGCTGGGACAGTGGCAGATACGCAGTATTTT. The rearranged segments are TRBV29-1 and TRBJ2-3; the junction holds 7 bases that match TRBD1. V ends up 7 bases short and J 4 bases short, with an unmatched junction base count of 5. Via the germline V gene, CDR1 is SQVTM and CDR2 ANQGSEA. The cysteine opens and the phenylalanine closes a CDR3 of 12 amino acids. Just CDR3 DNA is preserved here, 36 bases in frame from base 1.